This T cell receptor (gamma chain) was sequenced during a study of Vδ1+ human thymocytes. Study-level results: Highly polyclonal TRG and TRD repertoires with Gaussian CDR3 length distributions appeared in thymus.

Sequences come from RNA converted to cDNA by reverse transcription. Multiplex PCR used pooled V-gene forward primers and a constant-region reverse primer to amplify CDR3s. TCRdb repeated clone calling on the multiplex PCR reads with CATT. Here the sample spans over 20,000 gamma-chain clones, approximately 14% being singletons. Germline V CDR1 and CDR2: EGSTGY, YDSYTSSV. This CDR3 has 15 amino acids. This clone was seen only once. Its antigen is unknown. A junction end diverges from the germline sequence, so it may reflect a read error. This sequence joins TRGV4 and TRGJP2. This receptor was identified in a child less than two years old who had congenital heart surgery. Sequenced input: Vdelta1+ gamma-delta thymocytes from the thymus. Subset indicated: FACS-sorted CD3+ TCRalphabeta- TCRVdelta1+ TCRVdelta2- thymocytes. DNA of the CDR3: TGTGCCACCTGGAATGGGCAGGGTAGTGATTGGATCAAGACGTTT. This gives the protein CATWNGQGSDWIKTF.